This record concerns one T cell receptor beta chain sequence. The target antigen is unknown. These data originate in a study of T-cell reconstitution after alpha-beta-depleted transplantation in children. Study outcomes and limitations: Most T-cell counts and diversity one year after the transplant came from T cells that were newly produced. There were reportedly several hundred expanded graft clones from which alpha-beta T cells came about two months after transplant. The high TCRbeta diversity at day 60 in some patients came from surviving recipient T cells and thymic progenitors.

The CDR3 extends over 12 amino acids. J lost 8 bases, V lost 6 bases, and 6 bases had no gene match. Library preparation (for TCRbeta) was performed with unique molecular identifiers. Using its own MiXCR run on the PCR reads, TCRdb lists one record per CDR3 protein. Of just over 950,000 distinct CDR3 sequences listed, about 29% are singletons. Specimen: PBMCs, mostly from graft donor cells, collected 360 days after TCRalphabeta/CD19-depleted stem cell transplant. This clonotype was obtained from a boy younger than two who had a stem cell transplant for SCID, so the T cells may come from the graft donor. The chain joins TRBV12-3 or TRBV12-4 to TRBJ1-2; 7 bases fit TRBD1. The chain's CDR3 is CASRTGVEGYTF. CDR3 in DNA: TGTGCCAGCAGAACAGGGGTGGAAGGCTACACCTTC.